This is a list of T cell receptor beta chains from one sample in a study of blood T cells in healthy people across ages. TCRdb re-derived calls from the 5' RACE reads in MiXCR, one entry per CDR3 protein. The sample gives around 1,700,000 distinct CDR3 sequences, roughly 30% of which show up once; approximately 7.7% is in the top ten. The sequencing sample was made of blood. The receptors shown here come from a woman aged 30 to 39 in good health. Both conserved end residues are part of each CDR3. Fields, in order: clone size, V gene, J gene, D gene, CDR3 protein, CDR3 DNA. D genes are given only for firm matches. Clone size, where shown, is once, few, many, or a class for clones that have expanded.

few	TRBV20-1	TRBJ2-5	TRBD1	CSARAYRGQETQYF	TGCAGTGCTAGAGCGTACAGGGGCCAAGAGACCCAGTACTTC
few	TRBV2	TRBJ2-5	TRBD2	CASSDGAGGHGETQYF	TGTGCCAGCAGTGATGGAGCGGGGGGGCATGGAGAGACCCAGTACTTC
NA	TRBV4-1	TRBJ1-1	NA	CASSQDARAVAFF	TGCGCCAGCAGCCAAGACGCGAGGGCAGTAGCTTTCTTT
many	TRBV20-1	TRBJ1-2	NA	CSARDPQSYGYTF	TGCAGTGCTAGAGATCCCCAGTCCTATGGCTACACCTTC
NA	TRBV18	TRBJ1-2	NA	CASSPGVSEGYTF	TGTGCCAGCTCACCAGGTGTCTCTGAGGGCTACACCTTC
NA	TRBV28	TRBJ1-6	NA	CASSYRQLNSPLHF	TGTGCCAGCAGTTATAGACAGCTGAATTCACCCCTCCACTTT
many	TRBV10-3	TRBJ2-5	NA	CAISDSDGKETQYF	TGTGCCATCAGTGATTCGGACGGAAAAGAGACCCAGTACTTC
many	TRBV10-1	TRBJ2-3	TRBD1	CASSEDGTGSTDTQYF	TGCGCCAGCAGTGAGGACGGGACAGGGAGCACAGATACTCAGTATTTT
NA	TRBV20-1	TRBJ1-5	NA	CSASSQPGQPQHF	TGCAGTGCTAGTAGCCAGCCGGGACAGCCCCAGCATTTT
NA	TRBV20-1	TRBJ1-2	TRBD1	CSARHMTGGARGYTF	TGCAGTGCTAGACATATGACAGGGGGCGCAAGGGGCTACACCTTC
NA	TRBV6-1	TRBJ2-1	NA	CASIPRPDAYNEQFF	TGTGCCAGCATCCCGCGCCCGGACGCCTACAATGAGCAGTTCTTC
NA	TRBV29-1	TRBJ2-3	NA	CGVDGTSVWVDTQYF	TGCGGCGTTGATGGGACTTCTGTTTGGGTAGATACGCAGTATTTT
few	TRBV20-1	TRBJ2-7	TRBD1	CSARGQGDSYEQYF	TGCAGTGCCAGGGGACAGGGGGACTCCTACGAGCAGTACTTC
few	TRBV21-1	TRBJ1-2	NA	CASPQAGIVNYGYTF	TGTGCCAGCCCCCAGGCAGGGATCGTTAACTATGGCTACACCTTC
many	TRBV10-2	TRBJ2-7	TRBD2	CASREGPSYEQYF	TGCGCCAGCCGGGAGGGCCCCTCCTACGAGCAGTACTTC
few	TRBV15	TRBJ2-3	TRBD2	CATSRDWGLAGAADTQYF	TGTGCCACCAGCAGAGATTGGGGACTAGCGGGAGCGGCAGATACGCAGTATTTT
NA	TRBV20-1	TRBJ2-5	TRBD1	CSAGTAQTQYF	TGCAGTGCTGGGACAGCCCAGACCCAGTACTTC
many	TRBV20-1	TRBJ2-3	NA	CSAPGPQGDTQYF	TGCAGTGCGCCCGGGCCCCAGGGGGATACGCAGTATTTT
few	TRBV18	TRBJ1-2	NA	CASSPQGSGYTF	TGTGCCAGCTCACCTCAGGGTAGCGGCTACACCTTC
NA	TRBV12-5	TRBJ1-2	NA	CASAGDRMQYYGYTF	TGTGCTAGTGCCGGCGACAGAATGCAGTACTATGGCTACACCTTC
NA	TRBV3-1	TRBJ1-5	NA	CASSQGASGQPQHF	TGTGCCAGCAGCCAAGGGGCGTCCGGGCAGCCCCAGCATTTT
NA	TRBV29-1	TRBJ2-1	TRBD1	CSDMEGTGYEQFF	TGCAGCGACATGGAGGGGACAGGGTATGAGCAGTTCTTC
few	TRBV19	TRBJ2-7	NA	CASSPTGRDDEQYF	TGTGCCAGTAGCCCAACGGGCAGGGACGACGAGCAGTACTTC
NA	TRBV7-2	TRBJ2-2	TRBD1	CASSRTGGRDGELFF	TGTGCCAGCAGCCGGACAGGGGGCAGGGACGGGGAGCTGTTTTTT
NA	TRBV20-1	TRBJ2-1	TRBD2	CSAYSGDYNEQFF	TGCAGTGCTTATAGCGGGGATTACAATGAGCAGTTCTTC
NA	TRBV29-1	TRBJ1-1	NA	CSVVREQMNTEAFF	TGCAGCGTTGTCCGGGAACAGATGAACACTGAAGCTTTCTTT
many	TRBV6-1	TRBJ2-7	TRBD1	CASSEPTGLYEQYF	TGTGCCAGCAGTGAACCGACAGGGCTCTACGAGCAGTACTTC
few	TRBV12-3/TRBV12-4	TRBJ2-1	TRBD1	CASDTPGQGNEQFF	TGTGCCAGTGACACCCCGGGACAGGGGAATGAGCAGTTCTTC
NA	TRBV3-1	TRBJ1-2	NA	CASSRGTDLYGYTF	TGTGCCAGCAGCCGGGGGACGGACCTCTATGGCTACACCTTC
NA	TRBV7-2	TRBJ2-1	NA	CASSFPGPGPDWMNEQFF	TGTGCCAGCAGTTTCCCAGGCCCGGGACCCGATTGGATGAATGAGCAGTTCTTC